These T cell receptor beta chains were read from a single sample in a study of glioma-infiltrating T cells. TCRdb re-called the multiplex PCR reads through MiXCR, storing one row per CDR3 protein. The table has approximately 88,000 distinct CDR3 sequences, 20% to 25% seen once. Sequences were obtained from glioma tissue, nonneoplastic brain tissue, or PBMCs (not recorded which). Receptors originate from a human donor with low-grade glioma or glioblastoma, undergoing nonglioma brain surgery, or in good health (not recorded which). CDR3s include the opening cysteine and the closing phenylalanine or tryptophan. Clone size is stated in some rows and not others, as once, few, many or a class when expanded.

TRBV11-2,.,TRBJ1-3,CASSQTVSSGNTIYF
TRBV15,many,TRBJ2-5,CATTRAIQETQYF
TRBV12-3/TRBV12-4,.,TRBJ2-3,CASSPHGRADTQYF
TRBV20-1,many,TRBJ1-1,CSATQTGAGTEAFF
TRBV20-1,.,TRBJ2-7,CSATSSGTYEQYF
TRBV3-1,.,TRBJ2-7,CASSQRPGRKTIGQYF
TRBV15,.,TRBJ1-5,CAASREAQVADQPQHF
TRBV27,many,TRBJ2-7,CASSLLLTSGRSSYEQYF
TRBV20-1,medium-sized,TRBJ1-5,CSARRGNQPQHF
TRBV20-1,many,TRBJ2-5,CSAHWGETQYF
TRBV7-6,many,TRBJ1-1,CASSLHTGEAFF
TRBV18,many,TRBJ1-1,CASSPIEGSRGYTEAFF
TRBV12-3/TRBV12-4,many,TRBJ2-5,CASSFGQPSMTQYF
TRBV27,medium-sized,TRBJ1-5,CASSLSSLSNQPQHF
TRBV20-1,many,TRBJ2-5,CSAPTSGVGGTQYF
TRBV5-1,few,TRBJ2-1,CASSQLTGINEQFF
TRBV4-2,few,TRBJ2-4,CASSQQLEGGRNIQYF
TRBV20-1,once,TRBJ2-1,CSAQGADHYNEQFF
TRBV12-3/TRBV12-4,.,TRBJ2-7,CASSFTGAKDEQYF
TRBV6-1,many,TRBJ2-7,CASSEGAGGMYEQYF
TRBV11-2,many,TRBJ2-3,CASSPTRLATDTQYF
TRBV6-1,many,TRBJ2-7,CASSHDRGPYEQYF
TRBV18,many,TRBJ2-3,CASSPVASGTDTQYF
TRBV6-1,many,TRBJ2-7,CASSGTVYEQYF